This note documents a single TCR beta chain sequence. The antigen remains unidentified. From germline, CDR1 is SNHLY and CDR2 FYNNEI. The CDR3 has 15 amino acids. Trimming pared 5 bases from V and 3 bases from J, leaving 14 bases between. Libraries were prepared by immunoSEQ multiplex PCR; TCRdb keeps only in-frame clonotypes and omits some of them. Seen here are over a million clones, 75% observed once, and the top ten hold roughly 1.5%. The sample originates from a study of shared clonotypes between healthy human individuals. Whole-study findings and limits: The authors sampled blood alone, and tissue repertoires likely differ. An effect of sequencing depth on clonotype sharing among donors was expected.

The sequence derives from a man aged 18 to 29 in good health. Sequenced: memory CD4+ T cells sorted from blood. Regarding subset: CD45RA-negative fraction. The gene calls are TRBV2 and TRBJ1-5; perhaps TRBD1 as D (6 bases). The CDR3 region is CASSLDRKDNQPQHF. The CDR3, as DNA: TGTGCCAGCAGTTTGGACAGAAAGGACAATCAGCCCCAGCATTTT.